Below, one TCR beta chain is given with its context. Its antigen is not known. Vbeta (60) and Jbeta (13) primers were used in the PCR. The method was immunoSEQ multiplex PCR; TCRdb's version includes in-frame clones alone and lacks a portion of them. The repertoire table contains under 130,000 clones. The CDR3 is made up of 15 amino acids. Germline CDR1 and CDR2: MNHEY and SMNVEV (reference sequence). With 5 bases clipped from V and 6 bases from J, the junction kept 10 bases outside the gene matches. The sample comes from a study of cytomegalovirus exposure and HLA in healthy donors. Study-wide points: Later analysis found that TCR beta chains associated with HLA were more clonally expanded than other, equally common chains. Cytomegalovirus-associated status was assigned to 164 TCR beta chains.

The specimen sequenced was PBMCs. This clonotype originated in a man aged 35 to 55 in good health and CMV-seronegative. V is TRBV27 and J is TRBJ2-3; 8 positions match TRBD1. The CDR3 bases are TGTGCCAGCAGTCCCCGACAGGGGAAGGGGGATACGCAGTATTTT. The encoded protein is CASSPRQGKGDTQYF.